One and the same sample provided the 24 T cell receptor beta chains below, sequenced in a study of blood T cell repertoires in COVID-19. Sequenced by immunoSEQ multiplex PCR; TCRdb stores in-frame clones only, minus some. The sample carries 250,000 to 300,000 clones, approximately 90% recorded once. The sample taken for sequencing was PBMCs or T cells enriched from blood (not recorded which). Source of these receptors: a woman aged 55-69 years in a cohort exposed to, infected with or recovered from COVID-19 (not recorded which).

The rearrangement joins TRBV7-9 to TRBJ1-4; 7 nucleotides match TRBD1. Losses at the gene ends were 5 bases for V and 2 bases for J; bases not matched to a gene: 11. This CDR3 is built from 17 residues. Germline lookup yields CDR1 SEHNR and CDR2 FQNEAQ (reference sequence). In DNA form, the CDR3 reads TGTGCCAGCAGCCCGATCCGACAGGGTAGGACTAATGAAAAACTGTTTTTT. Its translation: CASSPIRQGRTNEKLFF.

The genes are TRBV4-3 and TRBJ2-5; TRBD2 aligns across 8 bases. Germline CDR1 is LGHNA and CDR2 is YSLEER. The CDR3 spans 17 residues. V was clipped by 0 bases and J by 5 bases; unmatched bases: 11. This chain's CDR3 is CASSQDGVTSVGETQYF. CDR3 coding DNA: TGCGCCAGCAGCCAAGATGGGGTGACTAGCGTTGGGGAGACCCAGTACTTC.

The chain employs TRBV19 and TRBJ2-3; D possibly corresponds to TRBD2 (5 bases). V lost 3 bases and J lost 3, with 13 bases in between. Germline V CDR1 and CDR2: LNHDA, SQIVND (reference sequence). The CDR3 spans 15 residues. CDR3 protein: CASSMGPPGTDTQYF. CDR3 bases: TGTGCCAGTAGTATGGGCCCTCCGGGGACAGATACGCAGTATTTT.

The V and J genes are TRBV4-1 and TRBJ2-5; 7 nucleotides agree with TRBD1. After removal of 4 bases from V and 1 base from J, the junction contained 6 bases not matched to a gene. The CDR3 has 15 residues. The germline gives CDR1 MGHRA, CDR2 YSYEKL. The CDR3 bases are TGCGCCAGCAGCCTCCACGGGACAGCCCAAGAGACCCAGTACTTC. It translates to CASSLHGTAQETQYF.

The chain employs TRBV6-1 and TRBJ2-7, with D perhaps matching TRBD2 (6 bases). V dropped 1 base and J dropped 6 bases, with 13 bases sitting between them. This CDR3 region has 14 residues. CDR1 is MNHNS and CDR2 is SASEGT in the germline V gene. The CDR3 nucleotides read TGTGCCAGCAGTGAAGTTTGGGTGGGGGGCGAGCAGTACTTC. It codes for CASSEVWVGGEQYF.

This CDR3 reads CASSLEYNQPQHF. The DNA for the CDR3 is TGTGCCAGCAGCTTGGAGTACAATCAGCCCCAGCATTTT. The chain couples TRBV11-2 to TRBJ1-5; D not resolved. Trimming shortened V by 3 bases and J by 3 bases, and 6 bases separated the two germline ends. The CDR3 has 13 residues. CDR1 and CDR2 from the germline V gene are SGHAT and FQNNGV. The whole variable domain, remainder taken from reference TRBV11-2 and TRBJ1-5, is EAGVAQSPRYKIIEKRQSVAFWCNPISGHATLYWYQQILGQGPKLLIQFQNNGVVDDSQLPKDRFSAERLKGVDSTLKIQPAKLEDSAVYLCASSLEYNQPQHFGDGTRLSIL.

This clone has a single count. The V gene is TRBV6-5, the J gene TRBJ1-4, with 10 bases identical to TRBD1. The junction had 17 bases not matched to a gene; V was cut back by 11 bases and J by 11 bases. CDR3 length: 15 amino acids. Germline CDR1 reads MNHEY; CDR2 reads SVGAGI. In DNA, the CDR3 is TGTGCCTCTCAGAGTGGGGACAGGGGCGGGGGGAAACTGTTTTTT. Encoded protein: CASQSGDRGGGKLFF.

This clone is a singleton in its sample. The chain couples TRBV7-9 to TRBJ1-4; D unclear. Germline V gene lookup returns CDR1 SEHNR and CDR2 FQNEAQ (reference sequence). The CDR3 length is 14 residues. The V and J ends lost 2 bases and 8 bases respectively, with 12 bases between them. The CDR3 here is CASSLSSIGEKLFF. The CDR3 DNA sequence: TGTGCCAGCAGCTTAAGTTCAATTGGCGAAAAACTGTTTTTT.

In DNA form, the CDR3 reads TGTGCCAGCATCCGACAGGGGATGAACACTGAAGCTTTCTTT. Amino acids: CASIRQGMNTEAFF. The J gene is TRBJ1-1, the V gene TRBV5-6; 8 nucleotides line up with TRBD1. V shed 6 bases, J shed 0 bases, and the junction held 4 bases outside the gene matches. Germline lookup yields CDR1 SGHDT and CDR2 YYEEEE. The length of the CDR3 is 14 residues.

The chain recombines TRBV28 with TRBJ2-1; 8 bases are a match to TRBD1. J was trimmed by 4 bases and V by 2 bases; bases with no gene match: 7. The length of the CDR3 is 16 residues. Per the germline V gene, CDR1 is MDHEN and CDR2 is SYDVKM. CDR3 region: CASSLDMRQGYNEQFF. The CDR3 region has the DNA TGTGCCAGCAGTTTAGATATGAGACAGGGGTACAATGAGCAGTTCTTC.

The chain uses TRBV11-2 and TRBJ1-1; D gene unclear. The CDR3 runs 14 residues. Trimming removed 2 bases from V and 2 bases from J, with 9 bases in between. Germline loops: CDR1 SGHAT, CDR2 FQNNGV. DNA of the CDR3: TGTGCCAGCAGCTTATGGCCAGGAAACACTGAAGCTTTCTTT. The encoded protein is CASSLWPGNTEAFF.

This clone has just one count. The chain employs TRBV20-1 and TRBJ2-7, with D possibly matching TRBD2 (6 bases). Trimming cost V 3 bases and J 1 base, with 13 bases left between them. Per germline, CDR1 DFQATT and CDR2 SNEGSKA (reference sequence). The CDR3 length is 14 residues. CDR3 coding DNA: TGCAGTGCTAGTACCCAGCGGGTATCCTACGAGCAGTACTTC. Translation gives CSASTQRVSYEQYF.

The chain employs TRBV28 and TRBJ1-5, with a possible D match to TRBD1 (6 bases). The length of the CDR3 is 16 residues. V dropped 0 bases and J dropped 7 bases, with 16 bases sitting between them. CDR1 is MDHEN and CDR2 is SYDVKM in the germline V gene. Here the CDR3 reads CASSLWGTQGRQPQHF. CDR3 sequence (DNA): TGTGCCAGCAGTTTATGGGGGACCCAGGGGCGGCAGCCCCAGCATTTT.

This clone was seen a single time. The CDR3 protein is CASSWGTGPSGANVLTF. The CDR3 coding sequence is TGCGCCAGCAGCTGGGGGACAGGGCCCTCTGGGGCCAACGTCCTGACTTTC. This chain links TRBV5-1 with TRBJ2-6, with 9 nucleotides matching TRBD1. Trimming took 3 bases from V and 0 from J; bases not matched to a gene: 4. The CDR3 runs to 17 residues. Germline V gives CDR1 SGHRS, CDR2 YFSETQ.

This rearrangement joins TRBV29-1 to TRBJ2-7; TRBD1 aligns across 11 bases. The V and J ends lost 7 bases and 7 bases, in that order; junction bases with no gene match: 6. The CDR3 consists of 12 residues. CDR1 SQVTM and CDR2 ANQGSEA come from the germline V gene. The CDR3, as DNA: TGCAGCGCCGGACAGGGGGCGCATGAGCAGTACTTC. This sequence encodes CSAGQGAHEQYF.

The chain carries TRBV6-2 or TRBV6-3 and TRBJ2-7, with 10 positions matching TRBD2. The CDR3 is made up of 19 amino acids. V lost 3 bases and J lost 3; bases outside the gene matches: 17. Germline assignment: CDR1 MNHEY and CDR2 SVGEGT. In nucleotides, the CDR3 is TGTGCCAGCAGTTATTTTTTGAGGACTAGCGGATCGGAGGTCTACGAGCAGTACTTC. Translation gives CASSYFLRTSGSEVYEQYF.

CDR3 nucleotide sequence: TGTGCCAGCAGACAGGGAGACTACGAGCAGTACTTC. Translating it yields CASRQGDYEQYF. The V gene is TRBV2, the J gene TRBJ2-7, with a possible D match to TRBD1 (6 bases). The V gene's germline CDR1 is SNHLY and CDR2 FYNNEI. V lost 6 bases and J 3 bases, leaving 9 bases between the germline ends. The CDR3 contains 12 residues.

This chain joins TRBV7-9 and TRBJ2-2; D might be TRBD2 (6 bases). CDR3 length: 17 amino acids. V was pared by 5 bases and J by 6 bases, with 22 bases between. The germline V gene encodes CDR1 SEHNR and CDR2 FQNEAQ (reference sequence). The CDR3 protein is CASSPGRDSGGSGELFF. CDR3 in DNA: TGTGCCAGCAGCCCGGGCCGGGACTCGGGCGGTTCCGGGGAGCTGTTTTTT.

The rearrangement uses TRBV3-1 (or the pseudogene TRBV3-2) and TRBJ1-4; D is possibly TRBD1 (6 bases). This CDR3 has 14 amino acids. Germline lookup yields CDR1 LGHDT and CDR2 YNNKEL (reference sequence). V shed 6 bases and J shed 8 bases, with 16 bases lying between them. Here the CDR3 DNA reads TGTGCCAGCAGTGACAGGTTTTTCAACGAAAAACTGTTTTTT. Its translation is CASSDRFFNEKLFF.

This chain links TRBV5-1 with TRBJ2-3, with 8 bases identical to TRBD1. The CDR3 runs to 14 residues. Germline assignment: CDR1 SGHRS and CDR2 YFSETQ. V dropped 4 bases and J dropped 1; count of bases not matched to a gene: 2. DNA for the CDR3: TGCGCCAGCAGCGCGGGACAGGGCACAGATACGCAGTATTTT. Translating it yields CASSAGQGTDTQYF.

CDR3 DNA: TGTGCCAGCAGTTTACCGACTAGCGGGAGGGCCGGTGAGCAGTTCTTC. It translates to CASSLPTSGRAGEQFF. The chain combines TRBV27 with TRBJ2-1; 14 bases are a match to TRBD2. Trimming cost V 2 bases and J 9 bases; bases outside gene matches: 6. This CDR3 has 16 amino acids. The V gene's germline CDR1 is MNHEY and CDR2 SMNVEV (reference sequence).

The chain uses TRBV7-8 and TRBJ2-5, with TRBD2 matching 11 bases. Germline assignment: CDR1 SGHVS and CDR2 FQNEAQ. The CDR3 length is 16 residues. V shed 1 base, J shed 5 bases, and the junction held 6 bases outside the gene matches. This CDR3 reads CASSLVSSGRRETQYF. DNA for the CDR3: TGTGCCAGCAGCTTAGTATCTAGCGGGAGGCGGGAGACCCAGTACTTC.

The chain recombines TRBV7-2 with TRBJ2-5; no firm D call. V was cut by 3 bases and J by 4 bases, with 9 bases left in between. Looked up from germline, CDR1 is SGHTA and CDR2 is FQGNSA. The CDR3 spans 13 residues. The CDR3 protein is CASSFRGGETQYF. CDR3 sequence (DNA): TGTGCCAGCAGCTTCAGAGGCGGAGAGACCCAGTACTTC.

The chain combines TRBV4-3 with TRBJ1-4; weak D call: TRBD1 (6 bases). Germline CDR1 reads LGHNA; CDR2 reads YSLEER. V was cut by 1 base and J by 8 bases, with 14 bases left in between. There are 15 residues in the CDR3. The CDR3 bases are TGCGCCAGCAGCCAAGGGGACAAAGTCCGGGAAAAACTGTTTTTT. It encodes CASSQGDKVREKLFF.